This T cell receptor (beta chain) was found in a study of CD8 T cells in ankylosing spondylitis. Broader study findings: Ankylosing spondylitis blood appeared to carry a characteristic TCR beta motif of roughly 8 highly homologous variants. The disease-linked clones had a CD8+ phenotype and low blood frequencies.

This clonotype occurred a few times. Its antigen is not identified. The V end was cut by 7 bases, the J end by 2 bases, with 18 bases between. Germline loops: CDR1 MDHEN, CDR2 SYDVKM. CDR3 length equals 16 residues. Libraries for TCR beta were made by quantitative 5'-RACE with molecular barcodes. One entry per CDR3 protein results from TCRdb running MiXCR on the 5' RACE reads. The repertoire holds around 770,000 distinct CDR3 sequences, with about an eighth as singletons. The chain joins TRBV28 to TRBJ2-1; D uncertain. Sequenced: blood, either unsorted or a sorted T cell fraction (not recorded which). The TCR was taken from a male donor with ankylosing spondylitis. In DNA, the CDR3 is TGTGCCAGCACTATTTTCCGGCGGACCACCTACAATGAGCAGTTCTTC. Amino acids: CASTIFRRTTYNEQFF.